The present TCR beta chain was sequenced within a study of blood T cell repertoires in COVID-19. In the study overall: Whether acute or convalescent, the COVID-19 samples came from the United States, Italy and Spain.

TCRdb's copy holds only in-frame clones and misses some; the assay was immunoSEQ multiplex PCR. The sample consists of approximately 240,000 clones, more than 80% of them appearing once. This CDR3 is built from 13 residues. Trimming took 5 bases from V and 0 from J, leaving 2 bases between them. CDR1 MDHEN and CDR2 SYDVKM come from the germline V gene. The clonotype was recovered from a human donor in a cohort sampled during active COVID-19. Sequencing was done on a sample of peripheral blood. This chain joins TRBV28 and TRBJ2-6; D is unclear. CDR3 nucleotides: TGTGCCAGCAGTCTCTCTGGGGCCAACGTCCTGACTTTC. It yields the protein CASSLSGANVLTF.